This T cell receptor (beta chain) was documented in a study of post-analysis software for immune sequencing data. Looking at the study overall: There were relapsing-remitting, secondary progressive and progressive-relapsing multiple sclerosis among the disease courses included.

This clonotype came up many times. The antigen is undetermined. The CDR3 runs to 16 residues. From germline, CDR1 is DFQATT and CDR2 SNEGSKA (reference sequence). V was cut by 1 base and J by 5 bases, with 20 bases left in between. Presence of unique molecular identifiers characterized the TCR beta cDNA libraries. Yield was 500,000 to 600,000 cDNA molecules from roughly 0.93 to 9.6 million T cells. TCRdb itself ran the PCR reads through MiXCR, one entry per CDR3 protein. The profile shows 150,000 to 200,000 distinct CDR3 sequences, about 29% of them singletons. General study results and limits: The F measure placed samples prepared in the same batch into strongly shared clusters. Multiple sclerosis patients had significantly lower normalized Chao1 diversity than controls. Patients showed TRBV5-6, TRBV5-1 and TRBV20-1 among four to six TRBV segments more frequent than in controls.

The receptor was derived from a girl aged 10 to 17 with multiple sclerosis. The material sequenced was blood. The rearrangement uses TRBV20-1 and TRBJ2-5, with D tentatively TRBD1 (7 bases). CDR3 nucleotide sequence: TGCAGTGCTAGAGGGCGGGAAGGGGGCCAGAGGGAGACCCAGTACTTC. This gives the protein CSARGREGGQRETQYF.